The 27 T cell receptor beta chains reported below all come from one sample, sequenced in a study of blood T cell repertoires in COVID-19 (dated by TCRdb to the early 2020s). Library preparation employed the immunoSEQ multiplex PCR assay. The table comes from immuneACCESS by way of TCRdb, which keeps in-frame sequences with V and J called. Part of the clones is missing from these tables; in studies checked, under half for an unresolved V gene and the rest for unknown reasons. In this sample the table shows around 280,000 clones, around 91% of which occur a single time. Of the sample, 1.7% falls within the top ten clones. The sample was PBMCs or T cells enriched from blood (not recorded which). The source of these receptors is a woman under 30 with acute COVID-19.

J is TRBJ2-3 and V is TRBV6-5, with 7 bases lining up with TRBD1. Looked up from germline, CDR1 is MNHEY and CDR2 is SVGAGI. Germline trimming cut 4 bases from V and 2 bases from J; bases unmatched to any gene: 6. The CDR3 has 15 residues. The CDR3 nucleotides are TGTGCCAGCAGTTTACAGGGGTCAAACACAGATACGCAGTATTTT. Its translation is CASSLQGSNTDTQYF.

The V call is TRBV5-4, the J call TRBJ2-1, with TRBD2 matching over 7 bases. The CDR3 covers 18 residues. The germline V gene encodes CDR1 SGHNT and CDR2 YYREEE (reference sequence). The ends lost 1 base at V and 0 bases at J; junction bases unmatched: 10. This chain's CDR3 is CASSLSLRGGSSYNEQFF. The CDR3 DNA reads as TGTGCCAGCAGCTTGTCCCTCCGGGGAGGGAGCTCCTACAATGAGCAGTTCTTC.

The chain couples TRBV28 to TRBJ1-6, with D possibly being TRBD1 (6 bases). Per germline, CDR1 MDHEN and CDR2 SYDVKM. Deletions cut 6 bases from V and 6 bases from J, with 15 bases between. The CDR3 is made up of 15 amino acids. Here the CDR3 reads CASSHRRTVNSPLHF. The CDR3 bases are TGTGCCAGCAGCCACAGGAGGACAGTTAATTCACCCCTCCACTTT.

The rearrangement joins TRBV3-1 (or the pseudogene TRBV3-2) to TRBJ1-4; D is unresolved. Germline V gene data show CDR1 as LGHDT and CDR2 as YNNKEL (reference sequence). Trimming cost V 4 bases and J 10 bases, with 22 bases left between them. The CDR3 runs 16 residues. DNA of the CDR3: TGTGCCAGCAGCCCCGGAGGTAGGGCCCCGAAGGGAAAACTGTTTTTT. As protein: CASSPGGRAPKGKLFF.

The gene calls are TRBV4-2 and TRBJ2-2; 8 nucleotides match TRBD2. Germline loops: CDR1 LGHNA, CDR2 YNFKEQ. CDR3 size: 15 residues. J was trimmed by 3 bases and V by 8 bases; bases with no gene match: 8. CDR3 amino acids: CASELAVGDTGELFF. The CDR3 nucleotides are TGTGCCAGCGAACTAGCGGTTGGGGACACCGGGGAGCTGTTTTTT.

The genes are TRBV20-1 and TRBJ1-2, with D possibly matching TRBD1 (5 bases). V shed 3 bases and J shed 4 bases, with 15 bases lying between them. The CDR3 spans 14 residues. Germline CDR1 and CDR2: DFQATT and SNEGSKA (reference sequence). The CDR3 DNA follows: TGCAGTGCTAGTGAACAGGTTACCGTCTATGGCTACACCTTC. Translating it yields CSASEQVTVYGYTF.

V is TRBV27 and J is TRBJ1-5, with a possible D match to TRBD1 (6 bases). Germline V gene sequence: CDR1 MNHEY, CDR2 SMNVEV (reference sequence). Trimming stripped 3 bases from V and 2 bases from J, with 11 bases between. The CDR3 totals 15 residues. CDR3 region: CASSLTGMGNQPQHF. The CDR3 bases are TGTGCCAGCAGTTTGACAGGCATGGGCAATCAGCCCCAGCATTTT.

This chain uses TRBV7-9 with TRBJ2-1; 8 bases are a match to TRBD1. CDR1 and CDR2 from the germline V gene are SEHNR and FQNEAQ (reference sequence). V trimming: 4 bases; J trimming: 5 bases; junction bases outside the gene matches: 4. The CDR3 spans 14 residues. The CDR3 bases are TGTGCCAGCAGCTCCCGGGACAGGAACAATGAGCAGTTCTTC. Residues: CASSSRDRNNEQFF. Drawing the rest from reference TRBV7-9 and TRBJ2-1, the complete variable domain is DTGVSQNPRHKITKRGQNVTFRCDPISEHNRLYWYRQTLGQGPEFLTYFQNEAQLEKSRLLSDRFSAERPKGSFSTLEIQRTEQGDSAMYLCASSSRDRNNEQFFGPGTRLTVL.

This clone was observed a single time. The chain is built from TRBV5-1 and TRBJ1-1, with TRBD1 matching 7 bases. With 3 bases clipped from V and 4 bases from J, the junction kept 9 bases outside the gene matches. Germline CDR1 reads SGHRS; CDR2 reads YFSETQ. The CDR3 runs 15 residues. The chain's CDR3 is CASSSEPGQFTEAFF. In DNA form, the CDR3 reads TGCGCCAGCAGCTCCGAACCGGGACAGTTCACTGAAGCTTTCTTT.

The rearrangement joins TRBV5-1 to TRBJ2-7; tentative D call: TRBD2 (7 bases). In germline, CDR1 is SGHRS, CDR2 YFSETQ. V lost 4 bases, J lost 5 bases, and 13 bases lay in between. This CDR3 spans 13 amino acids. CDR3 coding DNA: TGCGCCAGCAGCCCTGACGGGGGGCACGAGCAGTACTTC. This codes for CASSPDGGHEQYF.

The rearrangement uses TRBV10-3 and TRBJ2-2; 9 bases map to TRBD2. The V gene end was trimmed by 0 bases and the J gene end by 0 bases; junction bases not matched to a gene: 2. Germline CDR1 and CDR2: ENHRY and SYGVKD. The CDR3 totals 17 residues. The CDR3 here is CAISESSGSPNTGELFF. DNA of the CDR3: TGTGCCATCAGTGAGTCTAGCGGGAGTCCGAACACCGGGGAGCTGTTTTTT.

This rearrangement joins TRBV29-1 to TRBJ2-3; D is possibly TRBD2 (6 bases). Germline CDR1 reads SQVTM; CDR2 reads ANQGSEA. This CDR3 comprises 13 residues. V lost 5 bases and J lost 0, with 9 bases in between. CDR3 loop: CSVPGLSTDTQYF. The CDR3 nucleotides are TGCAGCGTTCCGGGACTGAGCACAGATACGCAGTATTTT.

The CDR3 DNA reads as TGCGCCAGCAGCCAAGATTACGGGACTAGCGGGAGTGGGGAGCAGTTCTTC. It translates to CASSQDYGTSGSGEQFF. The chain carries TRBV4-3 and TRBJ2-1, with 14 nucleotides matching TRBD2. The trim removed 0 bases at V and 10 bases at J, leaving 8 bases unmatched. This CDR3 spans 17 amino acids. The germline V gene encodes CDR1 LGHNA and CDR2 YSLEER.

About this clone: The sample contains more than one DNA sequence encoding this CDR3. The V and J genes are TRBV4-3 and TRBJ2-1, with D possibly being TRBD2 (5 bases). CDR3 size: 15 residues. Trimming removed 1 base at V and 3 bases at J, with 10 bases between. The germline gives CDR1 LGHNA, CDR2 YSLEER. The CDR3 here is CASSQGSALYNEQFF. The CDR3 region has the DNA TGCGCCAGCAGCCAAGGTAGCGCCCTCTACAATGAGCAGTTCTTC.

The V and J genes are TRBV5-1 and TRBJ1-2; D call uncertain. V was clipped by 2 bases and J by 7 bases, with 9 bases between them. The CDR3 is 12 residues long. CDR1 SGHRS and CDR2 YFSETQ come from the germline V gene. The CDR3 here is CASSFGSGGYTF. DNA for the CDR3: TGCGCCAGCAGCTTTGGGAGTGGTGGCTACACCTTC.

The rearrangement uses TRBV3-1 (or the pseudogene TRBV3-2) and TRBJ1-6; D gene unclear. V was cut by 1 base and J by 4 bases, with 5 bases left in between. Germline CDR1 reads LGHDT; CDR2 reads YNNKEL (reference sequence). This CDR3 is built from 14 residues. The CDR3 DNA is TGTGCCAGCAGCCAAGCGGTATATAATTCACCCCTCCACTTT. This translates into CASSQAVYNSPLHF.

This sequence joins TRBV9 and TRBJ1-6; unclear D gene. The ends were cut back, 0 bases at V and 4 bases at J, with 8 bases in the middle. Germline CDR1 and CDR2: SGDLS and YYNGEE. This CDR3 has 15 amino acids. This chain's CDR3 is CASSVGAEYNSPLHF. The CDR3 coding sequence is TGTGCCAGCAGCGTAGGGGCAGAATATAATTCACCCCTCCACTTT.

The V gene is TRBV7-2, the J gene TRBJ2-7; the D gene is possibly TRBD2 (6 bases). The germline CDR1 and CDR2 sequences are SGHTA and FQGNSA. Trimming cost V 1 base and J 5 bases, with 21 bases left between them. The CDR3 has 17 residues. The CDR3: CASSLGGTRRRYHEQYF. The CDR3 bases are TGTGCCAGCAGCTTAGGAGGGACTCGCCGCCGCTATCACGAGCAGTACTTC. The whole variable domain, remainder taken from reference TRBV7-2 and TRBJ2-7, is GAGVSQSPSNKVTEKGKDVELRCDPISGHTALYWYRQSLGQGLEFLIYFQGNSAPDKSGLPSDRFSAERTGGSVSTLTIQRTQQEDSAVYLCASSLGGTRRRYHEQYFGPGTRLTVT.

The rearrangement uses TRBV28 and TRBJ1-4; D possibly corresponds to TRBD1 (5 bases). In germline, CDR1 is MDHEN, CDR2 SYDVKM. The length of the CDR3 is 15 residues. Trimming stripped 4 bases from V and 7 bases from J, with 16 bases between. CDR3 in amino acids: CASSSPGGDFEKLFF. The DNA for the CDR3 is TGTGCCAGCAGTTCCCCGGGGGGGGATTTTGAAAAACTGTTTTTT.

The CDR3 DNA reads as TGTGCCAGCAGCTTGGGGGGACTAGCGCGTTACAATGAGCAGTTCTTC. Its protein product is CASSLGGLARYNEQFF. J is TRBJ2-1 and V is TRBV7-8; 10 bases line up with TRBD2. The CDR3 spans 16 residues. Losses at the gene ends were 3 bases for V and 4 bases for J; bases not matched to a gene: 6. Per germline, CDR1 SGHVS and CDR2 FQNEAQ.

The genes are TRBV19 and TRBJ1-3; D ambiguous. This CDR3 has 14 residues. Germline V gene sequence: CDR1 LNHDA, CDR2 SQIVND (reference sequence). Between the trimmed V and J ends, which lost 5 bases and 3 bases, there was a span of 11 bases. The DNA for the CDR3 is TGTGCCAGTAGTGCTATTGTAATTGGAAACACCATATATTTT. This gives the protein CASSAIVIGNTIYF.

The V call is TRBV7-2, the J call TRBJ1-5; the D is unclear. V lost 1 base to trimming and J lost 0 bases, with 7 bases between them. From germline, CDR1 is SGHTA and CDR2 FQGNSA. This CDR3 region has 15 residues. The DNA of the CDR3 is TGTGCCAGCAGCTTAGTGCACTCTAGCAATCAGCCCCAGCATTTT. This codes for CASSLVHSSNQPQHF.

The chain combines TRBV7-9 with TRBJ2-7; 8 bases line up with TRBD2. The V gene's germline CDR1 is SEHNR and CDR2 FQNEAQ (reference sequence). The CDR3 is made up of 15 amino acids. The V gene end was trimmed by 1 base and the J gene end by 1 base; junction bases not matched to a gene: 3. CDR3 nucleotide sequence: TGTGCCAGCAGCTTAGTTTTAGCGGGGTCCTACGAGCAGTACTTC. Translating it yields CASSLVLAGSYEQYF.

V usage is TRBV19 and J usage is TRBJ2-3, with a possible D match to TRBD1 (5 bases). The CDR3 runs 14 residues. Trimming shortened V by 3 bases and J by 1 base, and 8 bases separated the two germline ends. Per the germline V gene, CDR1 is LNHDA and CDR2 is SQIVND (reference sequence). For the CDR3, the DNA is TGTGCCAGTAGTATTTTAGGGGGCACAGATACGCAGTATTTT. It specifies CASSILGGTDTQYF.

The V call is TRBV24-1, the J call TRBJ2-3, with D possibly matching TRBD2 (5 bases). This CDR3 is 14 amino acids long. The germline CDR1 and CDR2 sequences are KGHDR and SFDVKD. V was clipped by 4 bases and J by 4 bases, with 11 bases between them. Here the CDR3 DNA reads TGTGCCACCAGTGACTCCCTCGGGGCAGATACGCAGTATTTT. Translating gives CATSDSLGADTQYF.

The chain couples TRBV9 to TRBJ2-5; possible D gene TRBD2, 7 bases. This CDR3 comprises 16 residues. CDR1 and CDR2 (germline): SGDLS, YYNGEE. V lost 0 bases and J lost 7, with 19 bases in between. CDR3 loop: CASSVVGGGPPSTQYF. CDR3 sequence (DNA): TGTGCCAGCAGCGTAGTAGGGGGGGGACCCCCATCGACCCAGTACTTC.

This rearrangement joins TRBV12-5 to TRBJ2-1, with 7 bases identical to TRBD2. With V trimmed by 0 bases and J by 1 base, 9 bases remained unmatched. CDR1 and CDR2 from the germline V gene are LGHNT and FRNRAP. The CDR3 has 18 residues. The CDR3 protein is CASGLVSTWRGSYNEQFF. Here the CDR3 DNA reads TGTGCTAGTGGTTTGGTTTCCACCTGGCGGGGGTCCTACAATGAGCAGTTCTTC.